These 6 T cell receptor beta chains came from one sample sequenced in a study of early T cells in non-severe SARS-CoV-2 infection. One entry per CDR3 protein, called by TCRdb with MiXCR from the 5' RACE reads. This sample has around 84,000 distinct CDR3 sequences; 10% occur once, and the top ten carry just over 8%. This specimen consisted of whole blood, obtained at baseline. These receptor sequences come from an adult who was a healthcare worker with PCR-confirmed SARS-CoV-2 infection or an uninfected control (not recorded which).

This clonotype was recorded a few times. The rearrangement joins TRBV18 to TRBJ2-2; 12 positions match TRBD1. The V and J ends lost 2 bases and 6 bases, in that order; junction bases with no gene match: 4. Germline CDR1 KGHSH, CDR2 LQKENI. The CDR3 totals 16 residues. The CDR3 bases are TGTGCCAGCTCACCAGCTCGGGACAGGGGGCCCGGGGAGCTGTTTTTT. Amino acid sequence: CASSPARDRGPGELFF.

The V call is TRBV6-2 or TRBV6-3, the J call TRBJ2-7, with D perhaps matching TRBD2 (6 bases). Trimming pared 8 bases from V and 2 bases from J, leaving 10 bases between. Germline CDR1 MNHEY, CDR2 SVGEGT. The CDR3 is made up of 12 amino acids. The CDR3 sequence is CASGGLTYEQYF. The CDR3 region has the DNA TGTGCCAGCGGCGGACTAACCTACGAGCAGTACTTC.

This clonotype has more than one count but fewer than ten. This sequence joins TRBV7-2 and TRBJ2-7, with TRBD1 as a possible D gene (5 bases). The CDR3 spans 12 residues. Between the trimmed V and J ends, which lost 4 bases and 5 bases, there was a span of 9 bases. Per the germline V gene, CDR1 is SGHTA and CDR2 is FQGNSA. This chain's CDR3 is CASSWGTHEQYF. The DNA of the CDR3 is TGTGCCAGCAGCTGGGGCACCCACGAGCAGTACTTC.

The table lists this clonotype with many counts. CDR3 sequence (DNA): TGTGCCAGCAGTGATGCTAGCGGGAGGGAGACCCAGTACTTC. The encoded protein is CASSDASGRETQYF. The rearrangement uses TRBV25-1 and TRBJ2-5; 11 nucleotides agree with TRBD2. The CDR3 is 14 residues long. From germline, CDR1 is MGHDK and CDR2 SYGVNS. The V and J ends lost 3 bases and 5 bases, in that order; junction bases with no gene match: 2.

There are many counts of this clonotype. V gene TRBV20-1 combines with J gene TRBJ1-4, with 8 bases matching TRBD1. This CDR3 is built from 12 residues. V shed 6 bases and J 5 bases; nucleotides not matched to a gene: 2. Per the germline V gene, CDR1 is DFQATT and CDR2 is SNEGSKA (reference sequence). This CDR3 is CSAQGENEKLFF. CDR3 in DNA: TGCAGTGCACAGGGGGAAAATGAAAAACTGTTTTTT.

This clonotype was seen a few times. V and J are TRBV7-3 and TRBJ2-3, with D tentatively TRBD2 (6 bases). The CDR3 runs 15 residues. Germline V CDR1 and CDR2: SGHTA, FQGTGA. V was cut by 0 bases and J by 5 bases, with 12 bases left in between. The CDR3 DNA reads TGTGCCAGCAGCTTAACAGGAGGGTCCGGAGATACGCAGTATTTT. This encodes CASSLTGGSGDTQYF.